This T cell receptor beta chain was identified in a study of T cells in narcolepsy. Clones were read by immunoSEQ multiplex PCR, and TCRdb kept only the in-frame ones, dropping some. The sample yields about 35,000 clones, roughly 80% seen once. A single count supports this clone. The target antigen is unknown. Study-wide findings and caveats: Healthy controls reportedly lacked the autoreactive clonotypes serially found in patients' blood.

This CDR3 region has 13 residues. V was trimmed by 8 bases and J by 5 bases, leaving 13 bases between them. Germline V gene sequence: CDR1 MDHEN, CDR2 SYDVKM. Sequencing used memory (CD45RA-) CD4+ T cells from blood. The origin of this receptor is a human donor in good health. The J gene is TRBJ1-5, the V gene TRBV28; D perhaps matches TRBD1 (5 bases). The CDR3 is CASQGSWDQPQHF. The CDR3 nucleotides are TGTGCCAGCCAGGGTTCATGGGATCAGCCCCAGCATTTT.